This section outlines one T cell receptor beta chain sequence together with its context. Its antigen is currently unknown. This CDR3 is built from 14 residues. Germline-derived CDR1 and CDR2 are SGHRS and YFSETQ. The junction had 3 bases not matched to a gene; V was cut back by 2 bases and J by 5 bases. Researchers ran the PCR with 60 Vbeta and 13 Jbeta primers. Assay used: immunoSEQ multiplex PCR; TCRdb lists only in-frame clones, some missing. This sample's table reports 130,000 or so clones. This sample is drawn from a study of cytomegalovirus exposure and HLA in healthy donors. Study-wide results and limits: Per a later analysis, 15,000 to 20,000 TCR beta sequences showed association with HLA alleles at 0.05 false discovery rate. In a later analysis, DRB1 alleles had the most associated TCRs; HLA-C alleles the fewest. In an earlier analysis, about 87% or about 30%: the productive usage of most TCR beta V segments.

Sample: PBMCs. J is TRBJ2-1 and V is TRBV5-1; TRBD1 aligns across 8 bases. This clonotype was sampled from a woman younger than 35 in good health and CMV-seronegative. The CDR3 DNA sequence: TGCGCCAGCAGCTTAGGACAGGGAGACAATGAGCAGTTCTTC. Its translation: CASSLGQGDNEQFF.